A single TCR beta chain is shown here with its context. This entry is derived from a study of blood T cell repertoires in COVID-19. Study-level background: PBMCs, B-cell-depleted T cells, or T cells were the source of the cDNA or gDNA that made up the material.

In assigning cohorts, the study relied on participant-reported clinical history. Per the authors' pipeline: Reference gene primer amplification yielded estimated nucleated cell counts. Sequenced by immunoSEQ multiplex PCR; TCRdb stores in-frame clones only, minus some. From that table come the V and J calls and clone size; the DNA was used to work out D and trimming. The profile covers approximately 190,000 clones, with approximately 86% appearing a single time and under 6.5% taken by the ten largest. There are 14 residues in the CDR3. V lost 5 bases, J lost 1 base, and 11 bases lay in between. In germline, CDR1 is KGHSH, CDR2 LQKENI.

This TCR was sampled from a woman aged 60-75 years with acute COVID-19. Sequenced sample: PBMCs or T cells enriched from blood (not recorded which). The chain combines TRBV18 with TRBJ1-1; a possible D gene is TRBD1 (6 bases). DNA of the CDR3: TGTGCCAGCTCATCACAGACAGGGAACACTGAAGCTTTCTTT. This sequence encodes CASSSQTGNTEAFF.